The 29 T cell receptor beta chains presented below share a single source sample, sequenced in a study of cytomegalovirus exposure and HLA in healthy donors. Use of 60 Vbeta and 13 Jbeta primers characterized the PCR. Assay used: immunoSEQ multiplex PCR; TCRdb lists only in-frame clones, some missing. This table holds under 300,000 clones, 75% to 90% found once. The sequenced material came from PBMCs. These receptors originate from a man aged 35-49 years in good health and CMV-seropositive.

Notes on this clone: The junction departs from the called germline gene at one end, perhaps through a read error. Other DNA sequences of this sample code for an identical CDR3. V usage is TRBV27 and J usage is TRBJ2-7; perhaps TRBD1 as D (6 bases). Germline V gene sequence: CDR1 MNHEY, CDR2 SMNVEV (reference sequence). This CDR3 has 14 residues. DNA for the CDR3: TGCGCCAGCAGTCTACAGGGTAGCTCCTACGAGCAGTACTTC. It codes for CASSLQGSSYEQYF.

The chain links TRBV6-1 to TRBJ2-3; D gene unclear. The CDR3 has 13 residues. The germline gives CDR1 MNHNS, CDR2 SASEGT. Between the trimmed V and J ends, which lost 6 bases and 6 bases, there was a span of 13 bases. Written as DNA, the CDR3 is TGTGCCAGCAGAGAACTTAATCCGGATACGCAGTATTTT. Protein sequence: CASRELNPDTQYF.

V usage is TRBV27 and J usage is TRBJ1-1; 10 nucleotides line up with TRBD1. There are 14 residues in the CDR3. Germline lookup yields CDR1 MNHEY and CDR2 SMNVEV (reference sequence). Trimming took 8 bases from V and 4 from J; bases not matched to a gene: 7. The CDR3 reads CASRYRTGGTEAFF. DNA for the CDR3: TGTGCCAGCCGTTACCGGACAGGGGGCACTGAAGCTTTCTTT.

The rearrangement links TRBV7-9 to TRBJ2-5, with unresolved D. V was cut by 0 bases and J by 5 bases, with 10 bases left in between. The CDR3 spans 14 residues. Germline lookup yields CDR1 SEHNR and CDR2 FQNEAQ (reference sequence). The CDR3 DNA is TGTGCCAGCAGCTTAGCGGTATTAGAGGAGACCCAGTACTTC. Its translation is CASSLAVLEETQYF.

The chain has TRBV5-1 and TRBJ2-6; 9 bases match TRBD1. Trimming cost V 4 bases and J 4 bases; bases outside gene matches: 9. CDR3 length equals 17 residues. Germline V gene lookup returns CDR1 SGHRS and CDR2 YFSETQ. In nucleotides, the CDR3 is TGCGCCAGCAGCCCCCGGGACAGGGTAGCCGGGGCCAACGTCCTGACTTTC. The encoded protein is CASSPRDRVAGANVLTF.

This chain connects TRBV11-2 to TRBJ1-5, with 9 nucleotides matching TRBD1. Trimming at V came to 1 base and at J to 6 bases, leaving 4 bases not matched to a gene. Germline CDR1 and CDR2: SGHAT and FQNNGV. The CDR3 runs 15 residues. CDR3 bases: TGTGCCAGCAGCTTAGGACAGGGGGTCGGTCAGCCCCAGCATTTT. As protein: CASSLGQGVGQPQHF.

The chain has TRBV7-9 and TRBJ2-7; TRBD2 aligns across 9 bases. V shed 3 bases, J shed 0 bases, and the junction held 6 bases outside the gene matches. The germline CDR1 and CDR2 sequences are SEHNR and FQNEAQ (reference sequence). CDR3 length: 16 residues. The CDR3 DNA reads as TGTGCCAGCAGCTTCTATCCTAGCGGGAACTCCTACGAGCAGTACTTC. Its translation is CASSFYPSGNSYEQYF. Together with reference TRBV7-9 and TRBJ2-7, the CDR3 gives the full variable domain: DTGVSQNPRHKITKRGQNVTFRCDPISEHNRLYWYRQTLGQGPEFLTYFQNEAQLEKSRLLSDRFSAERPKGSFSTLEIQRTEQGDSAMYLCASSFYPSGNSYEQYFGPGTRLTVT.

The chain carries TRBV10-3 and TRBJ2-5, with 14 bases identical to TRBD2. The CDR3 contains 14 residues. CDR1 is ENHRY and CDR2 is SYGVKD in the germline V gene. J was trimmed by 5 bases and V by 4 bases; bases with no gene match: 0. The CDR3 sequence: CAISGTSGRETQYF. CDR3 in DNA: TGTGCCATCAGTGGGACTAGCGGGAGGGAGACCCAGTACTTC.

The chain has TRBV18 and TRBJ2-1; the D gene is possibly TRBD2 (6 bases). The CDR3 length is 12 residues. Trimming stripped 1 base from V and 8 bases from J, with 6 bases between. Germline values: CDR1 KGHSH, CDR2 LQKENI. This chain's CDR3 is CASSPRGDEQFF. The CDR3 DNA follows: TGTGCCAGCTCACCACGCGGGGATGAGCAGTTCTTC.

This sequence joins TRBV19 and TRBJ1-3, with D perhaps TRBD1 (6 bases). This CDR3 is built from 14 residues. Germline V gene lookup returns CDR1 LNHDA and CDR2 SQIVND (reference sequence). Trimming removed 6 bases from V and 2 bases from J, with 11 bases in between. This chain's CDR3 is CASRPTGTGNTIYF. The CDR3 region has the DNA TGTGCCAGTAGGCCAACAGGGACTGGAAACACCATATATTTT.

This chain joins TRBV7-9 and TRBJ2-3; the D is unclear. This CDR3 contains 14 residues. Germline V gives CDR1 SEHNR, CDR2 FQNEAQ (reference sequence). V lost 4 bases to trimming and J lost 0 bases, with 8 bases between them. CDR3 protein: CASSSPRSTDTQYF. In DNA form, the CDR3 reads TGTGCCAGCAGCTCCCCACGGAGCACAGATACGCAGTATTTT.

The chain carries TRBV5-1 and TRBJ2-3; D ambiguous. The germline V gene encodes CDR1 SGHRS and CDR2 YFSETQ. CDR3 size: 12 residues. The V and J ends lost 2 bases and 3 bases respectively, with 4 bases between them. CDR3 nucleotides: TGCGCCAGCAGCTTTCAGACAGATACGCAGTATTTT. Translation: CASSFQTDTQYF.

This sequence joins TRBV5-8 and TRBJ2-7; TRBD1 matches at 9 bases. The germline gives CDR1 SGHTS, CDR2 YDEGEE. V lost 4 bases, J lost 5 bases, and 4 bases stayed unmatched. The CDR3 spans 13 residues. CDR3 nucleotide sequence: TGTGCCAGCAGCGGGGGGGACAGGGACGAGCAGTACTTC. Translation: CASSGGDRDEQYF.

V and J are TRBV6-1 and TRBJ2-7, with D possibly TRBD1 on 6 matching bases. The germline V gene encodes CDR1 MNHNS and CDR2 SASEGT. The length of the CDR3 is 13 residues. The germline V and J ends were trimmed by 6 bases and 2 bases, with 11 bases remaining between them. The CDR3 here is CASSQTGPYEQYF. For the CDR3, the DNA is TGTGCCAGCAGCCAAACAGGGCCCTACGAGCAGTACTTC.

The J gene is TRBJ2-5, the V gene TRBV6-5; D gene unclear. This CDR3 contains 15 residues. Trimming stripped 0 bases from V and 2 bases from J, with 10 bases between. Germline-derived CDR1 and CDR2 are MNHEY and SVGAGI. The CDR3 DNA reads as TGTGCCAGCAGTTACTCGGGCACAGTACAAGAGACCCAGTACTTC. The encoded protein is CASSYSGTVQETQYF.

V is TRBV28 and J is TRBJ1-2, with a possible D match to TRBD1 (6 bases). V was pared by 6 bases and J by 3 bases, with 11 bases between. The germline V gene has CDR1 MDHEN and CDR2 SYDVKM. The CDR3 is made up of 13 amino acids. The CDR3 region is CASSPDRYYGYTF. CDR3 coding DNA: TGTGCCAGCAGCCCTGACAGGTACTATGGCTACACCTTC.

The V call is TRBV5-1, the J call TRBJ2-5, with 11 bases identical to TRBD2. This CDR3 comprises 15 residues. CDR1 SGHRS and CDR2 YFSETQ come from the germline V gene. V was clipped by 4 bases and J by 1 base; unmatched bases: 3. CDR3 loop: CASSPGTSGQETQYF. The CDR3 nucleotides read TGCGCCAGCAGCCCGGGGACTAGCGGCCAAGAGACCCAGTACTTC.

The rearrangement joins TRBV10-3 to TRBJ2-1, with 15 bases identical to TRBD2. The CDR3 covers 13 residues. Trimming at V came to 10 bases and at J to 7 bases, leaving 2 bases not matched to a gene. CDR1 is ENHRY and CDR2 is SYGVKD in the germline V gene. CDR3 bases: TGTGCCACCGGGACTAGCGGGAGGAATGAGCAGTTCTTC. As protein: CATGTSGRNEQFF.

As for this clone: At the DNA level, this CDR3 is encoded by other sequences in the same sample as well. CDR3 nucleotide sequence: TGTGCCTGGAGCCAGGGTGGGCCCTACGAGCAGTACTTC. As protein: CAWSQGGPYEQYF. The genes are TRBV30 and TRBJ2-7, with a tentative D call TRBD1 (5 bases). V was pared by 3 bases and J by 2 bases, with 11 bases between. The CDR3 is made up of 13 amino acids. Germline values: CDR1 GTSNPN, CDR2 SVGIG (reference sequence). Looking up the rest from reference TRBV30 and TRBJ2-7 gives the full variable domain: SQTIHQWPATLVQPVGSPLSLECTVEGTSNPNLYWYRQAAGRGLQLLFYSVGIGQISSEVPQNLSASRPQDRQFILSSKKLLLSDSGFYLCAWSQGGPYEQYFGPGTRLTVT.

The chain combines TRBV29-1 with TRBJ2-1; D unresolved. CDR3 length: 15 residues. Germline lookup yields CDR1 SQVTM and CDR2 ANQGSEA. V lost 0 bases, J lost 8 bases, and 17 bases lay in between. The chain's CDR3 is CSVEDWYLASYEQFF. CDR3 DNA sequence: TGCAGCGTTGAAGATTGGTATTTGGCTAGTTATGAGCAGTTCTTC.

The chain uses TRBV5-4 and TRBJ2-7; D is ambiguous. Germline CDR1 is SGHNT and CDR2 is YYREEE (reference sequence). The CDR3 length is 14 residues. The V and J ends lost 6 bases and 2 bases respectively, with 15 bases between them. The CDR3 region has the DNA TGTGCCAGCAACATCTATGGAGAAGCCTACGAGCAGTACTTC. Its translation is CASNIYGEAYEQYF.

The CDR3 DNA sequence: TGTGCCAGCAGCTTGGGGGGATCTAACTTGGATGAGCAGTTCTTC. Translated: CASSLGGSNLDEQFF. This chain links TRBV11-3 with TRBJ2-1; tentative D call: TRBD2 (6 bases). The CDR3 consists of 15 residues. The germline V and J ends were trimmed by 3 bases and 8 bases, with 17 bases remaining between them. In germline, CDR1 is SGHNT, CDR2 YENEEA.

The gene calls are TRBV9 and TRBJ2-5; 10 bases map to TRBD1. The J segment lost 3 bases and the V segment lost 0 bases, leaving 2 bases of the junction unmatched. The CDR3 is made up of 15 amino acids. The germline CDR1 and CDR2 sequences are SGDLS and YYNGEE. Written as DNA, the CDR3 is TGTGCCAGCAGCGTAGAGGACAGGGGGGAAGAGACCCAGTACTTC. Encoded protein: CASSVEDRGEETQYF.

Worth noting for this clone: Sequence at one end of the junction differs from germline and may be a read error. The V gene is TRBV7-7, the J gene TRBJ2-1; 7 nucleotides line up with TRBD1. Germline CDR1 and CDR2: SSHAT and FNYEAQ (reference sequence). The CDR3 runs to 15 residues. The CDR3 region has the DNA TGTGCTAGCAGCGAAAGACAGGGTTTCCACAATGAGCAGTTCTTC. Translating gives CASSERQGFHNEQFF.

Here the CDR3 reads CASSSRDFTYEQYF. CDR3 DNA sequence: TGTGCCAGCAGCTCCCGGGACTTCACCTACGAGCAGTACTTC. The chain carries TRBV5-6 and TRBJ2-7; D perhaps matches TRBD2 (6 bases). Per the germline V gene, CDR1 is SGHDT and CDR2 is YYEEEE. The CDR3 totals 14 residues. With 3 bases removed from V and 2 bases from J, the gap between germline ends came to 12 bases.

The chain is built from TRBV5-1 and TRBJ2-7, with D hard to call. The V gene lost 2 bases and the J gene lost 0 bases, with 9 bases spanning the gap. The germline gives CDR1 SGHRS, CDR2 YFSETQ. The CDR3 spans 14 residues. In nucleotides, the CDR3 is TGCGCCAGCAGCTTCACGGGTCTCTCCTACGAGCAGTACTTC. It encodes CASSFTGLSYEQYF.

For this clone: A read error may produce the germline difference seen at one junction end. In nucleotides, the CDR3 is TGTTCCAGCAGCTTGGGACAGGCTCGGGAGACCCAGTACTTC. Protein sequence: CSSSLGQARETQYF. V gene TRBV7-9 combines with J gene TRBJ2-5, with 8 bases fitting TRBD1. The CDR3 is made up of 14 amino acids. Germline CDR1 is SEHNR and CDR2 is FQNEAQ (reference sequence).

Comments on this clone: Its ends do not fully match the called genes, so a read error is possible. The rearrangement joins TRBV2 to TRBJ1-3; possibly TRBD1 for D (6 bases). Germline CDR1 reads SNHLY; CDR2 reads FYNNEI. The CDR3 runs 13 residues. CDR3 loop: CASSEDDWDTLYF. The CDR3, as DNA: TGTGCCAGCAGTGAAGATGACTGGGACACCTTATATTTT.

The V call is TRBV6-5, the J call TRBJ2-7, with D possibly matching TRBD1 (6 bases). Trimming took 8 bases from V and 2 from J, leaving 10 bases between them. In germline, CDR1 is MNHEY, CDR2 SVGAGI. The CDR3 totals 12 residues. In nucleotides, the CDR3 is TGTGCCAGCGGCACAGGGACCTACGAGCAGTACTTC. Its protein product is CASGTGTYEQYF.